This paragraph covers one T cell receptor beta chain sequence. Sequenced by immunoSEQ multiplex PCR; TCRdb stores in-frame clones only, minus some. The sample has approximately 17,000 clones, roughly four fifths seen once. From germline, CDR1 is LNHDA and CDR2 SQIVND (reference sequence). This CDR3 has 13 residues. V gave up 11 bases and J gave up 6 bases; unmatched junction bases: 9. The sample is drawn from a study of OX40 agonist ivuxolimab in advanced cancers. This receptor was identified in an adult with an advanced solid tumor such as melanoma, head and neck, liver or kidney cancer. The chain recombines TRBV19 with TRBJ2-7; 11 nucleotides agree with TRBD2. Sequences were derived from CD4+ or CD8+ T cells sorted from blood, sampled in a trial of the OX40 agonist ivuxolimab. The CDR3 DNA follows: TGTGCCCGCTCCGGGACTAGCGGCCCCGAGCAGTACTTC. Its translation: CARSGTSGPEQYF.